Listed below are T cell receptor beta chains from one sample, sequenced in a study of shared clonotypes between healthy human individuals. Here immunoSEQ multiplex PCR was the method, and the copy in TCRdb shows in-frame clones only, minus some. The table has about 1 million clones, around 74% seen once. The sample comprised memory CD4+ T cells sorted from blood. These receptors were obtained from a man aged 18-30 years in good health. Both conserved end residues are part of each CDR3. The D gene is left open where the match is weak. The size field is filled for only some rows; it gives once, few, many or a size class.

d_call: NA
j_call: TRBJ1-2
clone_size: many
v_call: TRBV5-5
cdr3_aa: CASSDTDRNYGYTF
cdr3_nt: TGTGCCAGCAGCGATACCGACAGGAACTATGGCTACACCTTC

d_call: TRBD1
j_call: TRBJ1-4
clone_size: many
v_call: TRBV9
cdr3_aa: CASSVEDRGYEKLFF
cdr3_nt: TGTGCCAGCAGCGTCGAGGACAGGGGGTATGAAAAACTGTTTTTT

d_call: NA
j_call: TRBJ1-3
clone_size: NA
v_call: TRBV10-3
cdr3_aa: CAISDPLSSSGNTIYF
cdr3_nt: TGTGCCATCAGCGACCCTTTAAGCAGCTCTGGAAACACCATATATTTT

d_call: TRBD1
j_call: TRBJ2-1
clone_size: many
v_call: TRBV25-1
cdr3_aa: CASIGQGVSNEQFF
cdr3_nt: TGTGCCAGCATCGGGCAGGGGGTTAGCAATGAGCAGTTCTTC

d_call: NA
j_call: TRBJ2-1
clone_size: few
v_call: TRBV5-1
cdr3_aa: CASSPGGGEGYNEQFF
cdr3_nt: TGCGCCAGCAGTCCTGGCGGGGGCGAGGGCTACAATGAGCAGTTCTTC

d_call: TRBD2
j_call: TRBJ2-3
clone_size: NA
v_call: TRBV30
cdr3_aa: CAWSVLAGGVDTQYF
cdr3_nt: TGTGCCTGGAGTGTACTGGCGGGAGGTGTGGATACGCAGTATTTT

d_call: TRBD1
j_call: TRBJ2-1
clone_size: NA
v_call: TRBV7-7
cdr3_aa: CASSLGQGPYNEQFF
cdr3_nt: TGTGCTAGCAGCTTAGGACAGGGGCCTTACAATGAGCAGTTCTTC

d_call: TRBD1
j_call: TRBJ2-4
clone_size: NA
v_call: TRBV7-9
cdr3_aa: CASSLPGQGCIQYF
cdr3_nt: TGTGCCAGCAGCTTGCCGGGACAGGGTTGCATTCAGTACTTC

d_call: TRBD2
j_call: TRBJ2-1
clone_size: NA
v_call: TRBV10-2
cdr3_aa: CASRPLASSSYNEQFF
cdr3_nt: TGCGCCAGCAGACCACTAGCGAGTAGCTCCTACAATGAGCAGTTCTTC

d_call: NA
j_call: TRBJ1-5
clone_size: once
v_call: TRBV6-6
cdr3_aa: CASSLQGVNQPQHF
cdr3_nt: TGTGCCAGCAGTCTACAGGGAGTCAATCAGCCCCAGCATTTT

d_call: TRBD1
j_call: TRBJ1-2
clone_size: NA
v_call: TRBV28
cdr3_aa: CASRTSGTGRNGYTF
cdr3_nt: TGTGCCAGCCGAACCTCCGGGACAGGGAGAAATGGCTACACCTTC

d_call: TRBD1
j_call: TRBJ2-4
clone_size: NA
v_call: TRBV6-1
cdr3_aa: CASSGTGANIQYF
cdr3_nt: TGTGCCAGCAGTGGGACAGGGGCTAACATTCAGTACTTC

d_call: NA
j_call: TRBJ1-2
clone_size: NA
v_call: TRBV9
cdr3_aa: CASSSGYGYTF
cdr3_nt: TGTGCCAGCAGCTCCGGCTATGGCTACACCTTC

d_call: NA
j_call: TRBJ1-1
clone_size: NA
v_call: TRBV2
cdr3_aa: CASSEAPPKGGAEAFF
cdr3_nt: TGTGCCAGCAGTGAAGCTCCGCCAAAAGGGGGGGCTGAAGCTTTCTTT

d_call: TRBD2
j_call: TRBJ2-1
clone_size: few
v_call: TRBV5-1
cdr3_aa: CASSLAPSGGAYNEQFF
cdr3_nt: TGCGCCAGCAGCTTGGCCCCTAGCGGGGGAGCCTACAATGAGCAGTTCTTC

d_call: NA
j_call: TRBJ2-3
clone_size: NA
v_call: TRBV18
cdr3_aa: CASSPPTGRSTDTQYF
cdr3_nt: TGTGCCAGCTCACCACCTACAGGGAGGAGCACAGATACGCAGTATTTT

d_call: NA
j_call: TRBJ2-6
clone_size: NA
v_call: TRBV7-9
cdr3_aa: CASSLPGAGANVLTF
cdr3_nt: TGTGCCAGCAGCTTACCGGGGGCTGGGGCCAACGTCCTGACTTTC

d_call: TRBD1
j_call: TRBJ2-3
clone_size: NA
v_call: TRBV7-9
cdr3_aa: CASSRTGGTDTQYF
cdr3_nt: TGTGCCAGCAGCCGGACAGGGGGAACAGATACGCAGTATTTT

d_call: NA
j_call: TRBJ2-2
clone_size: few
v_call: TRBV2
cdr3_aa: CASRATAPNTGELFF
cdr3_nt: TGTGCCAGCAGAGCTACAGCACCGAACACCGGGGAGCTGTTTTTT

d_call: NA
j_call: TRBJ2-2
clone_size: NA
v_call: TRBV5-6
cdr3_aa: CASSLITGELFF
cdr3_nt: TGTGCCAGCAGCTTGATCACCGGGGAGCTGTTTTTT

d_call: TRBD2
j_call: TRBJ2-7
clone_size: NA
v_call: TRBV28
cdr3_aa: CASQLAGGRSYEQYF
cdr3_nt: TGTGCCAGTCAGTTAGCGGGGGGCCGGTCCTACGAGCAGTACTTC

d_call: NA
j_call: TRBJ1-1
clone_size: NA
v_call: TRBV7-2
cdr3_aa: CASSANRARNTEAFF
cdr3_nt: TGTGCCAGCAGCGCAAACCGGGCCAGAAACACTGAAGCTTTCTTT

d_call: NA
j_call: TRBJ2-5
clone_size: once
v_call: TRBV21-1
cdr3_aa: CASSKESSASGEVETQYF
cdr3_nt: TGTGCCAGCAGCAAAGAATCGTCGGCTAGCGGGGAGGTAGAGACCCAGTACTTC

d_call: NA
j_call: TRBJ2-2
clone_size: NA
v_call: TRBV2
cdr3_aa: CASSEGPGELFF
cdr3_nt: TGTGCCAGCAGTGAAGGCCCCGGGGAGCTGTTTTTT

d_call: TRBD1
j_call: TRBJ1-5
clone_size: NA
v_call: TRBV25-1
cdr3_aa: CASSADRANQPQHF
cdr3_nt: TGTGCCAGCAGTGCCGACAGGGCTAATCAGCCCCAGCATTTT

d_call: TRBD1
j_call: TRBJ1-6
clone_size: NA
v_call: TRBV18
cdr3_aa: CASSDRQGVNSPLHF
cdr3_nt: TGTGCCAGCTCAGACCGACAGGGAGTTAATTCACCCCTCCACTTT

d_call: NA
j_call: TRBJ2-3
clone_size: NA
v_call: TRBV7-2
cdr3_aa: CASSPQGATQYF
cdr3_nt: TGTGCCAGCAGCCCCCAAGGAGCCACGCAGTATTTT

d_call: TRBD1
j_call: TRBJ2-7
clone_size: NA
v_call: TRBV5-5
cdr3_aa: CASSSRTGIPSRYEQYF
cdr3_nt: TGTGCCAGCAGCTCAAGGACAGGCATTCCCTCTCGATACGAGCAGTACTTC

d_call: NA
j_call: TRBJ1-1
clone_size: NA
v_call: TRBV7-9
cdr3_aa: CASSFKGGATEAFF
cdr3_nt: TGTGCCAGCAGCTTTAAGGGCGGAGCCACTGAAGCTTTCTTT

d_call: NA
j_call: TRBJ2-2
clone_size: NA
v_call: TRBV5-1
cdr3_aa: CASSLSGPNRGLFF
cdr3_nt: TGCGCCAGCAGCCTCTCCGGACCAAACCGGGGGCTGTTTTTT

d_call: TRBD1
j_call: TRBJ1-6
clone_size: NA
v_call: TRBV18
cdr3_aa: CASSPTLGQKDSPLHF
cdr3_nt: TGTGCCAGCTCACCCACGCTGGGACAGAAAGATTCACCCCTCCACTTT

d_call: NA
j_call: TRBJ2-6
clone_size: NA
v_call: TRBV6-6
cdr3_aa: CASSPPGLGANVLTF
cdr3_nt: TGTGCCAGCAGTCCCCCCGGGCTGGGGGCCAACGTCCTGACTTTC

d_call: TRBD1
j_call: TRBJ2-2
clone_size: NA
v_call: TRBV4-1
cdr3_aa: CASSQDPGGRAGELFF
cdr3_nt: TGCGCCAGCAGCCAAGATCCAGGGGGTAGAGCCGGGGAGCTGTTTTTT

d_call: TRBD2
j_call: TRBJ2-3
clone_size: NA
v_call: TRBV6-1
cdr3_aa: CASSVLAGERADTQYF
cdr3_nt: TGTGCCAGCAGTGTACTAGCGGGGGAACGGGCAGATACGCAGTATTTT

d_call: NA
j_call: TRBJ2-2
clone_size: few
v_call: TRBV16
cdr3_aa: CASSRRRDPGAGELFF
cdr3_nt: TGTGCCAGCAGCCGGAGGCGGGATCCGGGGGCCGGGGAGCTGTTTTTT

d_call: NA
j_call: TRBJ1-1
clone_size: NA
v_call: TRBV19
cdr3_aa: CASSIQGGSTEAFF
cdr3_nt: TGTGCCAGTAGTATCCAGGGCGGGAGCACTGAAGCTTTCTTT

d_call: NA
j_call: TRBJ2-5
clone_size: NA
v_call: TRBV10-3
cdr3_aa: CAPQTIQDQETQYF
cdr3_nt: TGTGCCCCCCAAACCATACAGGACCAAGAGACCCAGTACTTC

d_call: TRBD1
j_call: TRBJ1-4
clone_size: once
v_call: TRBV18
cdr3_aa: CASSLARGQGSEKLFF
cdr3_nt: TGTGCCAGCTCACTAGCGCGGGGACAGGGGAGTGAAAAACTGTTTTTT

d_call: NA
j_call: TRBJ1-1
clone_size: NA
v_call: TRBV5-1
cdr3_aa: CASSPRESGNTEAFF
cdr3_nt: TGCGCCAGCAGCCCGCGAGAGTCGGGGAACACTGAAGCTTTCTTT

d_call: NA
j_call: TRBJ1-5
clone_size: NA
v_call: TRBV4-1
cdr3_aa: CASSQGITATSNQPQHF
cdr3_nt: TGCGCCAGCAGCCAAGGCATAACAGCCACTAGCAATCAGCCCCAGCATTTT

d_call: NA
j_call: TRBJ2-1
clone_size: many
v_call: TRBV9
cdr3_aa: CASSVGEYNEQFF
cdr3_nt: TGTGCCAGCAGCGTAGGGGAATACAATGAGCAGTTCTTC

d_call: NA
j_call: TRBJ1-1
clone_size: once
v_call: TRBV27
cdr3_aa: CASSLVRGSAEAFF
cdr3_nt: TGTGCCAGCAGTTTAGTAAGGGGGAGCGCTGAAGCTTTCTTT

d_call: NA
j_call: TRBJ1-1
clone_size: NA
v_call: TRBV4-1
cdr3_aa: CASSQELRGALSVAFF
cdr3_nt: TGCGCCAGCAGCCAAGAACTTCGGGGGGCCCTCTCTGTGGCTTTCTTT

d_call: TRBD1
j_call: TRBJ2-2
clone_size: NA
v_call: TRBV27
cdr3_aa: CASSPKLQLRDRLTGELFF
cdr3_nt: TGTGCCAGCAGTCCAAAACTTCAACTCCGGGACAGACTCACCGGGGAGCTGTTTTTT